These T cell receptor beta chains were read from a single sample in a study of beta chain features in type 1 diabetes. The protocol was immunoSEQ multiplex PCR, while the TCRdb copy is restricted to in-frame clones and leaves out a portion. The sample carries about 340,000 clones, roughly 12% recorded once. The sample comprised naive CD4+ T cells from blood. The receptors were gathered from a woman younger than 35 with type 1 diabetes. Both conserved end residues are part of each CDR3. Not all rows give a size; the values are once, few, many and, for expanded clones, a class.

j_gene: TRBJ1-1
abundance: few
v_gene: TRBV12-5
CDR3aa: CASGFRMFTEAFF

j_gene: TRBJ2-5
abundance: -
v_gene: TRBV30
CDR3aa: CAWSVIDGETQYF

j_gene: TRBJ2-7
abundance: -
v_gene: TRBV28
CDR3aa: CASSLSGSSYEQYF

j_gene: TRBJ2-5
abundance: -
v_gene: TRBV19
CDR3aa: CASSILQGALGQETQYF

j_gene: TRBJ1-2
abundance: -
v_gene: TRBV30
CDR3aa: CAWRRGYHYGYTF

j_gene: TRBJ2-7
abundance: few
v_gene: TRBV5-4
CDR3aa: CASSRPTGGAHYEQYF

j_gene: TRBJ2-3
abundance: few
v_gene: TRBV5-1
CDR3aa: CASSIGLAGKSDTQYF

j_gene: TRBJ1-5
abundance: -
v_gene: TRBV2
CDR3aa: CASTGSNNQPQHF

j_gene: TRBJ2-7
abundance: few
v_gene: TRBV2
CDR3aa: CASSERGYTSYEQYF

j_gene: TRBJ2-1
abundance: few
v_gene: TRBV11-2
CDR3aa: CASSFGGFNEQFF